This T cell receptor (beta chain) was captured by sequencing in a study of blood T cell repertoires in COVID-19 (dated by TCRdb to the early 2020s). About the full investigation: Samples from collaborators originated in the United States, Italy and Spain and spanned both the acute and convalescent phases of COVID-19. The dataset comprised deeply sampled blood TCRbeta repertoires from subjects exposed to, actively infected with, or recovered from COVID-19. Where available, HLA class I and class II types were taken from metadata supplied by the sample provider and were not determined by assay-based typing. Nearly every sample came with metadata listing a de-identified subject ID, COVID-19 status, age in years and sex. The repertoires were released in a freely available public database intended as a resource for research on the immune response to SARS-CoV-2. The material from the prospective study consisted of cDNA or gDNA derived from T cells, B-cell-depleted T cells, or PBMCs. The samples were drawn from the first 160 participants of the ongoing ImmuneRACE study and from some 1,300 subjects provided by 6 global collaborators.

Broader findings and caveats from the paper: The quantity of clinical and demographic metadata differed by source and by participant and was supplied without curation.

As concerns this clone: The target of this receptor is not known. No quality values exist for individual bases; no much larger clone is one base distant.

Enrolling through a virtual design, the prospective study's participants ranged in age from about 18 to 89 years and lived across about two dozen United States geographic areas. Cohort assignment in the prospective study relied on participant-reported clinical history from a screening survey and a study questionnaire. Each participant in the prospective study had whole blood, serum and a nasopharyngeal or oropharyngeal swab collected by mobile phlebotomists. Participants in the prospective study had the option to provide additional blood draws and questionnaires over an approximately 2-month period. Before DNA extraction, prospective study blood samples were shipped either frozen or at room temperature. The germline V gene supplies CDR1 SGHNT and CDR2 YENEEA. The CDR3 measures 15 amino acids from cysteine to phenylalanine. The entry retains the CDR3 DNA only, 45 bases that are in frame from base 1. Germline trimming amounts to 4 bases on V and 4 bases on J, with 9 as the count of junction bases outside the gene matches.

TCRbeta CDR3 regions were amplified from genomic DNA using the immunoSEQ Assay, a bias-controlled multiplex PCR. In the source study's methods: The number of nucleated cells in each sample was estimated by amplification of reference gene primers within the assay. To quantify the absolute abundance of each unique TCRbeta CDR3 rearrangement, sequence reads were collapsed and filtered. For each sample, productive Simpson clonality was calculated as the square root of Simpson's diversity index across productive rearrangements. The table comes from immuneACCESS by way of TCRdb, which keeps in-frame sequences with V and J called. Part of the clones is missing from these tables; in studies checked, under half for an unresolved V gene and the rest for unknown reasons. D and trimming come from the DNA, and the V and J calls and clone size come from that table. The sample data list about 200,000 clones, and 80% to 90% of these were observed just once. The ten largest clones add up to about 3.8% of the sample.

The receptor was isolated from a woman aged 40 to 49 with acute COVID-19. This sequence uses TRBV11-3 and TRBJ2-7, and 8 junction bases match TRBD1. Sequencing was carried out using PBMCs or T cells enriched from blood (not recorded which). The CDR3 region: CASSYPTGVEYEQYF. The DNA sequence reads TGTGCCAGCAGCTACCCGACAGGGGTAGAGTACGAGCAGTACTTC.